This TCR beta chain appears in the sequencing data of a study of blood T cell repertoires in COVID-19. Per the germline V gene, CDR1 is MDHEN and CDR2 is SYDVKM. This CDR3 is 15 amino acids long. V shed 4 bases, J shed 4 bases, and the junction held 8 bases outside the gene matches. Original handling: Amplification from reference gene primers served as the basis for estimated nucleated cell counts. Clones were read by immunoSEQ multiplex PCR, and TCRdb kept only the in-frame ones, dropping some. That table is the source of V, J and clone size, and D and trimming were worked out from the DNA. The table shows 150,000 or so clones, with about 88% occurring only once.

The sequencing input was peripheral blood. The chain links TRBV28 to TRBJ2-7, with 9 bases fitting TRBD2. This sequence was found in a man in his 60s with acute or convalescent COVID-19. The CDR3 region has the DNA TGTGCCAGCAGTTCCTCCGGGACTAGCCGTTACGAGCAGTACTTC. Translated: CASSSSGTSRYEQYF.